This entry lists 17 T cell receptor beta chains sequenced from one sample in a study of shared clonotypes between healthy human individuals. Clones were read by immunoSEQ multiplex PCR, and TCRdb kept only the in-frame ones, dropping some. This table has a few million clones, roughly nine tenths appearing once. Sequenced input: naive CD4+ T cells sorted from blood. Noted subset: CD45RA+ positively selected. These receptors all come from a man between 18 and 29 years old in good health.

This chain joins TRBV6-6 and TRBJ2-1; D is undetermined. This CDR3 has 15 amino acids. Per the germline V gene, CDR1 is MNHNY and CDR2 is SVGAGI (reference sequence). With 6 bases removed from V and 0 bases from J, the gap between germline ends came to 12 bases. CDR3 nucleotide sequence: TGTGCCAGCAGGCCGCCCCGGAGCTCCTACAATGAGCAGTTCTTC. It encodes CASRPPRSSYNEQFF.

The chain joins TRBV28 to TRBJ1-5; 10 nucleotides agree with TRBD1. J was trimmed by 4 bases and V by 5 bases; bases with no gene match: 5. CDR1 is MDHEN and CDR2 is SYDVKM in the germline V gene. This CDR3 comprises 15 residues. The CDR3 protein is CASSPGQGYNQPQHF. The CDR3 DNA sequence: TGTGCCAGCAGTCCGGGACAGGGGTATAATCAGCCCCAGCATTTT.

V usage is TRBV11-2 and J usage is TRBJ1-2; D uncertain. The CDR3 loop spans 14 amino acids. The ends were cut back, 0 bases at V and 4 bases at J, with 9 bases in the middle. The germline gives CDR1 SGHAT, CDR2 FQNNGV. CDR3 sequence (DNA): TGTGCCAGCAGCTTAGATCTGTTACCCTATGGCTACACCTTC. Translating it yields CASSLDLLPYGYTF. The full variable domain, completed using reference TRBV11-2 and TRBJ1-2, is EAGVAQSPRYKIIEKRQSVAFWCNPISGHATLYWYQQILGQGPKLLIQFQNNGVVDDSQLPKDRFSAERLKGVDSTLKIQPAKLEDSAVYLCASSLDLLPYGYTFGSGTRLTVV.

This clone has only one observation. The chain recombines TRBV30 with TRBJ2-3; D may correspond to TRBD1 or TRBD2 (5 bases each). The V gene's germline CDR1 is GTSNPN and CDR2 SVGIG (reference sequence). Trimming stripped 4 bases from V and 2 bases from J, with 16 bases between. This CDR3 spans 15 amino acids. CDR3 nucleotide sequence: TGTGCCTGGAAAGAATCCGGGGCTGTCACAGATACGCAGTATTTT. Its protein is CAWKESGAVTDTQYF.

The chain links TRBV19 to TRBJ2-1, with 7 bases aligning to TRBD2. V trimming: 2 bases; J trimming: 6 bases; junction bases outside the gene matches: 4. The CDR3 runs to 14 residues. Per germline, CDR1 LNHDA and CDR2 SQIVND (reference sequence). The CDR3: CASSIPGGSNEQFF. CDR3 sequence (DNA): TGTGCCAGTAGTATACCGGGAGGCAGCAATGAGCAGTTCTTC.

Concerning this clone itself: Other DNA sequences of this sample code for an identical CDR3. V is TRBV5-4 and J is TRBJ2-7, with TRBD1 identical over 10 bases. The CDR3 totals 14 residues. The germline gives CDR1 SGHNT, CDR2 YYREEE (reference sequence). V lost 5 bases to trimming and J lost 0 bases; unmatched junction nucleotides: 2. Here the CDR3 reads CASSRTGGSYEQYF. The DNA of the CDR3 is TGTGCCAGCAGTCGGACAGGGGGCTCCTACGAGCAGTACTTC. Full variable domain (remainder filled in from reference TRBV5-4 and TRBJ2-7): ETGVTQSPTHLIKTRGQQVTLRCSSQSGHNTVSWYQQALGQGPQFIFQYYREEENGRGNFPPRFSGLQFPNYSSELNVNALELDDSALYLCASSRTGGSYEQYFGPGTRLTVT.

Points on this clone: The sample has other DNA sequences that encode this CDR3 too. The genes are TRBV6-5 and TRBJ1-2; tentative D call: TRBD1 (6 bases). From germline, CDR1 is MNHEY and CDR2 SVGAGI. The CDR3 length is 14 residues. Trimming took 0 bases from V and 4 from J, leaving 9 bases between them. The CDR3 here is CASSYSEGGYGYTF. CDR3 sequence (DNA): TGTGCCAGCAGTTACTCGGAAGGGGGCTATGGCTACACCTTC.

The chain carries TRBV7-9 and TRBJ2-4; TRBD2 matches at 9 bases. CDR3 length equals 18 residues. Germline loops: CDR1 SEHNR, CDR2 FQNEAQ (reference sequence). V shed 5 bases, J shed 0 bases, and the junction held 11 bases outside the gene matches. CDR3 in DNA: TGTGCCAGCAGCCCCTCCAGCGGGGGGACCCCAGCCAAAAACATTCAGTACTTC. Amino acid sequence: CASSPSSGGTPAKNIQYF.

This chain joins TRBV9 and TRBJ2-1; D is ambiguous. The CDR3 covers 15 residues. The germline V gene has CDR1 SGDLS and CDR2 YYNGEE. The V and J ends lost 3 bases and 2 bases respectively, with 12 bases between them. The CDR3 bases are TGTGCCAGCAGCGAGGAGTCCAAAACCTACAATGAGCAGTTCTTC. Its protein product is CASSEESKTYNEQFF.

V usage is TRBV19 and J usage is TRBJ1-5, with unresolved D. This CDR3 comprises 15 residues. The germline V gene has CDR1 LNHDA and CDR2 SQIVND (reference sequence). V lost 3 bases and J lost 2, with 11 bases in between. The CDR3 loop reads CASSMAERGNQPQHF. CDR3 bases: TGTGCCAGTAGTATGGCCGAAAGAGGCAATCAGCCCCAGCATTTT.

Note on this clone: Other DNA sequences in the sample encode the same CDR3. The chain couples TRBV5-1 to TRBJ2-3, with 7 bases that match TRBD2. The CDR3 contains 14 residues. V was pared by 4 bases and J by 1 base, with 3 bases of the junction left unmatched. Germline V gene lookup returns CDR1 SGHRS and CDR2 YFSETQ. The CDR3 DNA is TGCGCCAGCAGCCTCAGCGGGGGCACAGATACGCAGTATTTT. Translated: CASSLSGGTDTQYF.

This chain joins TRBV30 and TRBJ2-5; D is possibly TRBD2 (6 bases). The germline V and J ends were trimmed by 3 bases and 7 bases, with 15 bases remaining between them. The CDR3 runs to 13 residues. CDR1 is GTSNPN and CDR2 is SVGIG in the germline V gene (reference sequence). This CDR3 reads CAWRGDSLGTQYF. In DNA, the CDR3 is TGTGCCTGGAGGGGGGACTCTCTGGGGACCCAGTACTTC.

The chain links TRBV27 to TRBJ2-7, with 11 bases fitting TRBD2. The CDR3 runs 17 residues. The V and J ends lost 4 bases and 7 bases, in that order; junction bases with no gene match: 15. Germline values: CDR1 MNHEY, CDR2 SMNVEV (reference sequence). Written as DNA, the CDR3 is TGTGCCAGCAGTTCCGCCCCGGACCCACTAGCGGGGGAAGAGCAGTACTTC. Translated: CASSSAPDPLAGEEQYF.

The CDR3 loop is CASSVATGGTYEQYF. The DNA of the CDR3 is TGTGCCAGCAGCGTAGCAACAGGAGGGACCTACGAGCAGTACTTC. This sequence joins TRBV9 and TRBJ2-7; D is perhaps TRBD2 (6 bases). V was trimmed by 0 bases and J by 2 bases, leaving 12 bases between them. CDR3 length: 15 residues. Germline CDR1 and CDR2: SGDLS and YYNGEE.

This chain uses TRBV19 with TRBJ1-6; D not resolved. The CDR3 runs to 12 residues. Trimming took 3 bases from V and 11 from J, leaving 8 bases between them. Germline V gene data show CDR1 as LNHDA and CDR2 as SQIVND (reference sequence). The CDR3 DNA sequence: TGTGCCAGTAGTATTTGGGGAGCACCCCTCCACTTT. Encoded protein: CASSIWGAPLHF.

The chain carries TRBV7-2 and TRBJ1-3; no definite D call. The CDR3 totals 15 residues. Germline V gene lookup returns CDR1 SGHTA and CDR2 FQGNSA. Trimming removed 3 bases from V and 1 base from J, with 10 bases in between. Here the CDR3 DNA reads TGTGCCAGCAGCTTTAAAGGGCTTTCTGGAAACACCATATATTTT. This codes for CASSFKGLSGNTIYF.

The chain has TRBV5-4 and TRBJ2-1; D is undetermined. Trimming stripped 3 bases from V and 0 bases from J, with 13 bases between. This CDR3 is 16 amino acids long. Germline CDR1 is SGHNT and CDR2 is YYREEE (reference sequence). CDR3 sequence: CASSSGGRSSYNEQFF. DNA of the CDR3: TGTGCCAGCAGCTCGGGCGGAAGGAGCTCCTACAATGAGCAGTTCTTC.